The 18 T cell receptor beta chains given below trace back to one sample, sequenced in a study of T cell responses to AZD1222 COVID-19 vaccine. This table comes from immunoSEQ multiplex PCR, and its TCRdb copy is limited to in-frame clones, with some not included. The sample includes around 140,000 clones, roughly 90% of them seen just once. The sequencing used peripheral blood, collected on day 0 of AZD1222 vaccination. These TCRs come from an adult in good health.

The chain carries TRBV7-9 and TRBJ2-1, with a possible D match to TRBD1 (6 bases). The CDR3 is 16 amino acids. Trimming shortened V by 1 base and J by 0 bases, and 10 bases separated the two germline ends. In germline, CDR1 is SEHNR, CDR2 FQNEAQ (reference sequence). The DNA of the CDR3 is TGTGCCAGCAGCTTAGTGGGGACAAACTCCTACAATGAGCAGTTCTTC. This translates into CASSLVGTNSYNEQFF.

The chain carries TRBV5-5 and TRBJ1-2; no reliable D call. CDR3 length equals 14 residues. Trimming shortened V by 3 bases and J by 1 base, and 10 bases separated the two germline ends. Germline V lookup: CDR1 SGHKS, CDR2 YYEKEE (reference sequence). CDR3 DNA sequence: TGTGCCAGCAGCTCCCAGGATATTAACTATGGCTACACCTTC. Its translation is CASSSQDINYGYTF. The entire variable domain, with the rest obtained from reference TRBV5-5 and TRBJ1-2, is as follows: DAGVTQSPTHLIKTRGQQVTLRCSPISGHKSVSWYQQVLGQGPQFIFQYYEKEERGRGNFPDRFSARQFPNYSSELNVNALLLGDSALYLCASSSQDINYGYTFGSGTRLTVV.

The V gene is TRBV10-3, the J gene TRBJ2-3; possibly TRBD1 or TRBD2 for D (5 bases each). The ends were cut back, 2 bases at V and 8 bases at J, with 11 bases in the middle. Germline lookup yields CDR1 ENHRY and CDR2 SYGVKD. CDR3 length: 13 amino acids. Written as DNA, the CDR3 is TGTGCCATCAGTGAGGATATGAGGGGTACGCAGTATTTT. It is translated as CAISEDMRGTQYF.

In its sample, this clone was seen once. The chain has TRBV9 and TRBJ2-2; 7 bases fit TRBD1. Germline CDR1 reads SGDLS; CDR2 reads YYNGEE. V lost 0 bases, J lost 1 base, and 3 bases stayed unmatched. CDR3 size: 16 residues. CDR3 nucleotides: TGTGCCAGCAGCGTAGCCAGGGGGTTGAACACCGGGGAGCTGTTTTTT. This sequence encodes CASSVARGLNTGELFF.

The chain has TRBV6-5 and TRBJ2-5, with D unclear. The CDR3 runs 12 residues. The ends were cut back, 6 bases at V and 5 bases at J, with 10 bases in the middle. Per the germline V gene, CDR1 is MNHEY and CDR2 is SVGAGI. In DNA, the CDR3 is TGTGCCAGCAGCCCCGGAGCGGAGACCCAGTACTTC. Its protein product is CASSPGAETQYF.

Here the CDR3 reads CSASYGGSTNEKLFF. CDR3 in DNA: TGCAGTGCTAGTTACGGCGGATCAACTAATGAAAAACTGTTTTTT. This chain joins TRBV20-1 and TRBJ1-4; D not resolved. The germline V gene has CDR1 DFQATT and CDR2 SNEGSKA (reference sequence). The CDR3 has 15 residues. V was shortened by 3 bases and J by 0 bases, with 11 bases between the two germline ends.

V is TRBV6-5 and J is TRBJ2-3; 8 nucleotides line up with TRBD2. From germline, CDR1 is MNHEY and CDR2 SVGAGI. Unmatched junction bases numbered 2, after V lost 6 bases and J lost 3 bases. CDR3 size: 13 residues. The CDR3 loop is CASRSSGTDTQYF. In nucleotides, the CDR3 is TGTGCCAGCAGGTCTAGCGGGACAGATACGCAGTATTTT.

This clone has only one observation. The gene calls are TRBV30 and TRBJ2-7, with D perhaps TRBD1 (6 bases). There are 15 residues in the CDR3. With 2 bases removed from V and 2 bases from J, the gap between germline ends came to 16 bases. The germline V gene has CDR1 GTSNPN and CDR2 SVGIG (reference sequence). CDR3 sequence reads: CAWSFGAGAPYEQYF. CDR3 nucleotide sequence: TGTGCCTGGAGTTTTGGGGCAGGGGCTCCCTACGAGCAGTACTTC.

This clone was seen just once. The chain combines TRBV5-1 with TRBJ2-5; either TRBD1 or TRBD2 may supply D (5 bases each). The ends were cut back, 7 bases at V and 1 base at J, with 17 bases in the middle. Germline-derived CDR1 and CDR2 are SGHRS and YFSETQ. The CDR3 is 15 amino acids. CDR3 DNA sequence: TGCGCCAGCTGTCGAGGGGAAGTTCCCCAAGAGACCCAGTACTTC. Its translation: CASCRGEVPQETQYF. The full variable domain, rest sourced from reference TRBV5-1 and TRBJ2-5, is KAGVTQTPRYLIKTRGQQVTLSCSPISGHRSVSWYQQTPGQGLQFLFEYFSETQRNKGNFPGRFSGRQFSNSRSEMNVSTLELGDSALYLCASCRGEVPQETQYFGPGTRLLVL.

The rearrangement uses TRBV24-1 and TRBJ2-5, with D perhaps TRBD2 (6 bases). This CDR3 has 15 amino acids. Germline V CDR1 and CDR2: KGHDR, SFDVKD. With 3 bases removed from V and 1 base from J, the gap between germline ends came to 11 bases. The CDR3 DNA reads as TGTGCCACCAGTGATGTGAGGGACTTCCAAGAGACCCAGTACTTC. Residues: CATSDVRDFQETQYF.

The chain uses TRBV27 and TRBJ2-7; 12 positions match TRBD2. In germline, CDR1 is MNHEY, CDR2 SMNVEV (reference sequence). The CDR3 loop spans 16 amino acids. Trimming removed 6 bases from V and 1 base from J; junction bases left unmatched: 7. CDR3 bases: TGTGCCAGCAGACCTCAGACTAGCGGGAGTTCCTACGAGCAGTACTTC. Amino acid sequence: CASRPQTSGSSYEQYF.

The chain employs TRBV28 and TRBJ1-5; D might be TRBD1 (6 bases). With 4 bases removed from V and 5 bases from J, the gap between germline ends came to 12 bases. From germline, CDR1 is MDHEN and CDR2 SYDVKM. The CDR3 runs to 14 residues. The CDR3 region is CASSYGGFHQPQHF. Here the CDR3 DNA reads TGTGCCAGCAGTTATGGGGGCTTTCATCAGCCCCAGCATTTT.

The chain employs TRBV6-1 and TRBJ1-5; 9 bases fit TRBD1. Germline loops: CDR1 MNHNS, CDR2 SASEGT. This CDR3 has 15 residues. V lost 3 bases to trimming and J lost 7 bases; unmatched junction nucleotides: 7. CDR3 sequence (DNA): TGTGCCAGCAGTGATTTGACAGGGGGAATACAGCCCCAGCATTTT. Its translation is CASSDLTGGIQPQHF.

Remarks on this clone: An end of the junction does not agree with germline; a read error may underlie this. This chain connects TRBV7-7 to TRBJ2-5, with TRBD1 matching over 7 bases. CDR1 is SSHAT and CDR2 is FNYEAQ in the germline V gene (reference sequence). The CDR3 spans 15 residues. The CDR3 reads CASSLGTGVRETQYF. The DNA of the CDR3 is TGTGCTAGCAGCTTGGGTACAGGGGTGAGGGAGACCCAGTACTTC.

The V gene is TRBV28, the J gene TRBJ1-1, with 9 bases matching TRBD1. Germline values: CDR1 MDHEN, CDR2 SYDVKM. V lost 6 bases and J lost 1; bases outside the gene matches: 3. The CDR3 is 14 residues long. DNA for the CDR3: TGTGCCAGCAGGTCGGGACAGGGGAACACTGAAGCTTTCTTT. Its translation is CASRSGQGNTEAFF.

This rearrangement joins TRBV4-2 to TRBJ1-3; tentative D call: TRBD1 (5 bases). The CDR3 loop spans 17 amino acids. Trimming stripped 1 base from V and 4 bases from J, with 17 bases between. CDR1 LGHNA and CDR2 YNFKEQ come from the germline V gene. CDR3 DNA sequence: TGTGCCAGCAGCCAAGTCGAGGCGGGGCCCGGAGGAAACACCATATATTTT. Translating gives CASSQVEAGPGGNTIYF.

The chain combines TRBV27 with TRBJ2-5; the D gene could be TRBD1 or TRBD2 (6 bases each). V was shortened by 7 bases and J by 7 bases, with 19 bases between the two germline ends. The CDR3 loop spans 14 amino acids. From germline, CDR1 is MNHEY and CDR2 SMNVEV (reference sequence). CDR3 region: CASNPGGGGGTQYF. The CDR3 DNA follows: TGTGCCAGCAATCCCGGAGGGGGAGGAGGGACCCAGTACTTC.

V usage is TRBV28 and J usage is TRBJ2-2; TRBD2 matches 7 bases. V trimming: 4 bases; J trimming: 3 bases; junction bases outside the gene matches: 2. Germline V gives CDR1 MDHEN, CDR2 SYDVKM. The CDR3 length is 14 residues. The CDR3 reads CASSSRGDTGELFF. In DNA, the CDR3 is TGTGCCAGCAGTTCCCGGGGGGACACCGGGGAGCTGTTTTTT. The full variable domain, rest sourced from reference TRBV28 and TRBJ2-2, is DVKVTQSSRYLVKRTGEKVFLECVQDMDHENMFWYRQDPGLGLRLIYFSYDVKMKEKGDIPEGYSVSREKKERFSLILESASTNQTSMYLCASSSRGDTGELFFGEGSRLTVL.